This entry is about one T cell receptor beta chain. What it recognizes is unknown. CDR1 and CDR2 (germline): SGHNT, YYREEE (reference sequence). The CDR3 extends over 12 amino acids. Trimming pared 1 base from V and 7 bases from J, leaving 8 bases between. These data belong to a study of a mutant IDH1 vaccine in newly diagnosed glioma. In the study overall: Vaccination started 4-6 weeks after radiotherapy alone, or with temozolomide cycles. Most patients had radiochemotherapy with temozolomide before enrollment; others had one alone. Sex distribution of treated patients was around 62% male and roughly 40% female; mean age was 40.4 years.

Assay: immunoSEQ multiplex PCR; the TCRdb copy retains only in-frame clones and omits some. The sample holds 53,000 or so clones; around 78% are singletons and the top ten take roughly 4.8%. Time point of the sample: week 5, during vaccination. The vaccine gave 300 ug of a 20-mer mutant IDH1 peptide subcutaneously per dose. General study points: Seemingly, pseudoprogression had no relation to changes in the top peripheral T cell clonotypes.

The chain links TRBV5-4 to TRBJ1-2; no firm D call. The sequence was obtained from a man aged 50 or older with glioma. Sample: PBMCs, taken from a glioma patient whose treatment included an IDH1 peptide vaccine. The CDR3 sequence: CASSLKRSGYTF. For the CDR3, the DNA is TGTGCCAGCAGCTTGAAAAGGAGTGGCTACACCTTC.